This TCR beta chain was recorded in a study of blood T cell repertoires in COVID-19 (dated by TCRdb to about 2020). In the study overall: Samples from collaborators originated in the United States, Italy and Spain and spanned both the acute and convalescent phases of COVID-19. The material from the prospective study consisted of cDNA or gDNA derived from T cells, B-cell-depleted T cells, or PBMCs. Subjects who had been exposed to COVID-19, were actively infected with it, or had recovered from it provided the deeply sampled blood TCRbeta repertoires that made up the dataset. The repertoires were released in a freely available public database intended as a resource for research on the immune response to SARS-CoV-2. Samples were obtained from the ongoing ImmuneRACE study (first 160 participants) and from 1,254 subjects provided by 6 global collaborators. The sample metadata nearly always contained a de-identified subject ID, COVID-19 status, age in years and sex. HLA class I and class II types, where available, came from metadata supplied by the sample provider rather than from assay-based typing.

TCRbeta CDR3 regions were amplified from genomic DNA using the immunoSEQ Assay, a bias-controlled multiplex PCR. Per the authors' processing: The number of nucleated cells in each sample was estimated by amplification of reference gene primers within the assay. To quantify the absolute abundance of each unique TCRbeta CDR3 rearrangement, sequence reads were collapsed and filtered. For each sample, productive Simpson clonality was calculated as the square root of Simpson's diversity index over productive rearrangements. The table was pulled from immuneACCESS by TCRdb, which kept in-frame rearrangements only. Such tables lose some clones; where checked, under half of the loss comes from unresolved V genes, and the rest has no known cause. V, J and clone size were drawn from that table, and D and trimming were deduced from the DNA. The sample table lists 370,000 or so clones, around 87% of them with a count of one. The ten largest clones capture 1% to 1.5% of the sample.

Enrolling through a virtual design, the prospective study's participants ranged in age from about 18 to 100 years and lived across about two dozen United States geographic areas. In the prospective study, cohorts were assigned on the basis of participant-reported clinical history obtained from a screening survey and a study questionnaire. Recovered participants in ImmuneRACE Cohort 3 were defined by two consecutive negative NP/OP PCR tests, clearance by a healthcare professional, or resolution of symptoms. In the prospective study, mobile phlebotomists collected whole blood, serum and a nasopharyngeal or oropharyngeal swab from each participant. Prospective study participants could optionally give additional blood draws and questionnaires over an approximately 2-month period. Prospective study blood samples were shipped either frozen or at room temperature before DNA extraction. Notes on this clone: Its antigen is not yet known. Within one base of it there is no much larger clone, and no base qualities were kept.

On the study overall, not on this receptor specifically: How much clinical and demographic metadata was included differed by source and by participant, and the metadata was provided uncurated.

From its cysteine to its phenylalanine, the CDR3 spans 14 amino acids. The DNA shown is the 42-base CDR3, in frame from base 1. CDR1 and CDR2 are read off the germline V gene as KGHSH and LQKENI. Relative to germline, V is missing 3 bases and J is missing 7 bases, with 6 bases of the junction outside any gene match. The receptor comes from a man younger than 45 who had recovered from COVID-19. This receptor chain uses TRBV18 and TRBJ1-5; 7 nucleotides in the junction match TRBD1. Material for sequencing was PBMCs or T cells enriched from blood (not recorded which). The DNA is TGTGCCAGCTCACCTGACAGGGAACCGCAGCCCCAGCATTTT. This codes for CASSPDREPQPQHF.